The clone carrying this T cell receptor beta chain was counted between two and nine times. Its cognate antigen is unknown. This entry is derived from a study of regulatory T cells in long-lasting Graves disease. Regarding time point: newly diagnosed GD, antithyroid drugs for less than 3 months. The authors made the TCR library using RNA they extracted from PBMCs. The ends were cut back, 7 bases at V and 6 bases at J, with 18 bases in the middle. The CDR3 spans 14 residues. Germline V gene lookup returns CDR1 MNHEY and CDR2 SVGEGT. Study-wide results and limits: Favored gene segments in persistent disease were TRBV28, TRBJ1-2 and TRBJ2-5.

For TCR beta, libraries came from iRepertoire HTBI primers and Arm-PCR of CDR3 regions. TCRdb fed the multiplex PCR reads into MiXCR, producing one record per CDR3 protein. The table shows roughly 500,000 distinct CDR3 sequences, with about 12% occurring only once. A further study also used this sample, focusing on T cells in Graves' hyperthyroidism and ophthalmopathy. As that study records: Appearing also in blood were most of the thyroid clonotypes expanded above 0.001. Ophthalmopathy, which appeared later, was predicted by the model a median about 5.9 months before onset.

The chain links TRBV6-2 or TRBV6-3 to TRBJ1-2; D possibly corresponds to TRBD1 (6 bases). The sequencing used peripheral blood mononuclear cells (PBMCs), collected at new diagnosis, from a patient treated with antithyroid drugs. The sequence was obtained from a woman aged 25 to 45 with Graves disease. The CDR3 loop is CASTPYGGANGYTF. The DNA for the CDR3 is TGTGCCAGCACTCCCTATGGGGGGGCAAATGGCTACACCTTC.